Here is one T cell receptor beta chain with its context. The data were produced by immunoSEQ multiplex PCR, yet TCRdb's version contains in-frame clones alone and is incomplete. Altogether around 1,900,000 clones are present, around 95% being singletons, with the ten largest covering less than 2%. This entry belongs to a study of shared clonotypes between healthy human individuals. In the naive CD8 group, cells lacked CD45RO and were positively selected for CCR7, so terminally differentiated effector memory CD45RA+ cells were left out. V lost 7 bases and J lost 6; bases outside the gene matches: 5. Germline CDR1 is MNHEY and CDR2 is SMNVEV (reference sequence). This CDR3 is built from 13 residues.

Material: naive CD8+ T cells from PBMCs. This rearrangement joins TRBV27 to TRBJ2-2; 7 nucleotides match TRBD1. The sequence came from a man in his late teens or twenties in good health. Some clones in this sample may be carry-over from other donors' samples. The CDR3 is CASTPRGPGELFF. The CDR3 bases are TGTGCCAGCACCCCGAGGGGGCCCGGGGAGCTGTTTTTT.